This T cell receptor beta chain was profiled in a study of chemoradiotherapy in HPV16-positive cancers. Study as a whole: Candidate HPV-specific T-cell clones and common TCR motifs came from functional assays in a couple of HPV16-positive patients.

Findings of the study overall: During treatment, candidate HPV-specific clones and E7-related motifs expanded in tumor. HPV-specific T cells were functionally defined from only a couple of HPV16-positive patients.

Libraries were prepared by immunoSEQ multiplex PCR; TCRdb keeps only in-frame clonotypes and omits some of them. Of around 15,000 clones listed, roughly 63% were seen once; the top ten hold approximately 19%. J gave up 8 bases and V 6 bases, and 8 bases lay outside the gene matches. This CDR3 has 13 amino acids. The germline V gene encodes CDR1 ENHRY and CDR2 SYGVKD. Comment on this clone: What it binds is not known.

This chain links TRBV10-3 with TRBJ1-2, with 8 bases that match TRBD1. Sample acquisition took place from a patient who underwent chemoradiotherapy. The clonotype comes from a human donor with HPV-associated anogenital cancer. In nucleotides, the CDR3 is TGTGCCATCAGGGAGGACAGGGTAGAGGGCTACACCTTC. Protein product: CAIREDRVEGYTF.